The rows below give T cell receptor beta chains drawn from one sample of a study of beta chain features in type 1 diabetes. Assay: immunoSEQ multiplex PCR; the TCRdb copy retains only in-frame clones and omits some. The repertoire has about 120,000 clones, around 15% of them found once; the top ten carry less than 3%. Sequencing used central memory CD4+ T cells from blood. Receptor source: a man in his thirties or forties with type 1 diabetes. CDR3s include the opening cysteine and the closing phenylalanine or tryptophan. The D gene is left open where the match is weak. A clone size is listed for some rows: how often the clone was seen (once, few, many), or a class if it is expanded.

J gene	CDR3 length	V gene	D gene	clone size	CDR3 DNA	CDR3 protein
TRBJ1-6	15	TRBV5-4	TRBD1	few	TGTGCCAGCAGCACCCCGGGACAGGGTAATTCACCCCTCCACTTT	CASSTPGQGNSPLHF
TRBJ2-3	12	TRBV14	NA	few	TGTGCCAGCAGCCGAACGTGGGAAACGCAGTATTTT	CASSRTWETQYF
TRBJ1-2	14	TRBV4-1	NA	NA	TGCGCCAGCAGCCACCCGGACAAGAGCTATGGCTACACCTTC	CASSHPDKSYGYTF
TRBJ2-1	14	TRBV7-2	NA	NA	TGTGCCAGCAGCTTAAATCTAGCCTACAATGAGCAGTTCTTC	CASSLNLAYNEQFF
TRBJ2-1	15	TRBV5-1	TRBD1	NA	TGCGCCACCACCGCTGACAGGGAAGGTTCGAATGAGCAGTTCTTC	CATTADREGSNEQFF
TRBJ2-1	14	TRBV29-1	NA	few	TGCAGCGGTACAAGGGGGGCCTCCTACAATGAGCAGTTCTTC	CSGTRGASYNEQFF
TRBJ1-4	14	TRBV5-1	TRBD1	few	TGCGCCAGCAGCTATGGGACAGTCGCGGAAAAACTGTTTTTT	CASSYGTVAEKLFF
TRBJ2-1	12	TRBV29-1	NA	few	TGCAGCGCCGGGACGGACTACAATGAGCAGTTCTTC	CSAGTDYNEQFF
TRBJ1-1	15	TRBV18	NA	few	TGTGCCAGCTCACAATTCCGGGACGCGGGCACTGAAGCTTTCTTT	CASSQFRDAGTEAFF
TRBJ1-5	16	TRBV30	NA	NA	TGTGCCTGGAGCTTGCCCGGGGCAGTTAGCAATCAGCCCCAGCATTTT	CAWSLPGAVSNQPQHF
TRBJ2-7	14	TRBV7-9	NA	many	TGTGCCAGCAGCTTAGACCGAACACCTGGTTTGGGGTACTTC	CASSLDRTPGLGYF
TRBJ2-7	14	TRBV29-1	TRBD1	many	TGCAGCGTTCAACCGACAGGGCACTCCTACGAGCAGTACTTC	CSVQPTGHSYEQYF
TRBJ2-3	17	TRBV4-3	TRBD2	NA	TGCGCCAGCAGCCAAGCCAGCGGGGGGGCTTTGGCAGATACGCAGTATTTT	CASSQASGGALADTQYF
TRBJ2-1	12	TRBV10-3	NA	NA	TGTGCCATCAGTGAGTCCTACAATGAGCAGTTCTTC	CAISESYNEQFF
TRBJ1-4	15	TRBV7-9	NA	NA	TGTGCCAGCAGCTTCCCGGTCGCGACTAATGAAAAACTGTTTTTT	CASSFPVATNEKLFF
TRBJ1-2	11	TRBV2	NA	NA	TGTGCCAGCAGTCCCCAGTATGGCTACACCTTC	CASSPQYGYTF
TRBJ1-4	17	TRBV28	NA	many	TGTGCCAGCAGTAACGGTGGTCGCAGGGCTAGAAGCGAAAAACTGTTTTTT	CASSNGGRRARSEKLFF
TRBJ1-4	12	TRBV30	NA	few	TGTGCCTTACAGGGAGGGGGTGAAAAACTGTTTTTT	CALQGGGEKLFF
TRBJ2-5	15	TRBV10-3	NA	NA	TGTGCCATCAGTGCGAACTTGGGCTCTGAGGAGACCCAGTACTTC	CAISANLGSEETQYF
TRBJ2-3	14	TRBV4-2	NA	few	TGTGCCACCTCTGGGACGGGAAATGCAGATACGCAGTATTTT	CATSGTGNADTQYF
TRBJ2-6	15	TRBV18	NA	few	TGTGCCAGCTCACCTAGGGGCTCTGGGGCCAACGTCCTGACTTTC	CASSPRGSGANVLTF
TRBJ1-2	15	TRBV4-3	NA	many	TGCGCCAGCAGTTCAGAGATGCCCCGCTTGGGAGGCTACACCTTC	CASSSEMPRLGGYTF